The entry below describes one T cell receptor beta chain. Its specificity is unknown. TEMRA cells were enriched by FACS, and CD4+ and CD8+ T cells were negatively isolated. When the RNA was reverse transcribed, random hexamers were used with an input of roughly 0.5 to 1 ug. An immunoSEQ multiplex PCR amplified TCR beta CDR3 over 54 Vbeta and 13 Jbeta. TCRdb re-called the immunoSEQ multiplex PCR reads with MiXCR, one entry per CDR3 protein. Seen here are 100,000 to 150,000 distinct CDR3 sequences, approximately 96% observed once, and the top ten hold about 0.2%. This sample stems from a study of CD8 T cells in Susac syndrome. Overall study results and limits: Susac-specific public clones were found in total CD8+ and CD8+ TEMRA repertoires, numbering approximately 15 and five, respectively.

Germline CDR1 SGDLS, CDR2 YYNGEE. The CDR3 extends over 15 amino acids. Trimming took off 0 bases at V and 0 bases at J, with 9 bases between the two ends. This rearrangement joins TRBV9 to TRBJ2-5; D remains unclear. The sequenced material came from CD8+ T cells from PBMCs. This TCR derives from a human donor with Susac syndrome. The CDR3 nucleotides are TGTGCCAGCAGCGTAGCGGCCTCTAACCAAGAGACCCAGTACTTC. It translates to CASSVAASNQETQYF.